Each of the 25 T cell receptor beta chains below was sequenced from the same sample in a study of cytomegalovirus exposure and HLA in healthy donors. The PCR contained 60 Vbeta and 13 Jbeta primers. Profiled with immunoSEQ multiplex PCR; TCRdb holds only in-frame clones, not every one. The sample holds approximately 92,000 clones. Sequencing was performed on PBMCs. These TCRs come from a woman between 25 and 40 years old in good health and CMV-seronegative.

The chain recombines TRBV29-1 with TRBJ2-5; 7 nucleotides align to TRBD1. With the DNA end fitting TRBJ2-7 better, the J assignment may be wrong. Germline CDR1 SQVTM, CDR2 ANQGSEA. This CDR3 contains 14 residues. The CDR3 sequence: CSAYTVDRTYEQYF. For the CDR3, the DNA is TGCAGCGCATATACGGTGGACAGGACCTACGAGCAGTACTTC.

The V and J genes are TRBV4-2 and TRBJ1-6; D is possibly TRBD1 (5 bases). V dropped 0 bases and J dropped 9 bases, with 12 bases sitting between them. This CDR3 region has 15 residues. Germline CDR1 is LGHNA and CDR2 is YNFKEQ. For the CDR3, the DNA is TGTGCCAGCAGCCAAGATCCCAGGGCCGGTTCACCCCTCCACTTT. Amino acids: CASSQDPRAGSPLHF.

The genes are TRBV5-4 and TRBJ1-2; 10 bases align to TRBD1. The trim removed 6 bases at V and 4 bases at J, leaving 6 bases unmatched. From germline, CDR1 is SGHNT and CDR2 YYREEE (reference sequence). This CDR3 is built from 14 residues. CDR3 sequence (DNA): TGTGCCAGCACCAGGACAGGGGGTCTCTATGGCTACACCTTC. This codes for CASTRTGGLYGYTF.

The DNA of the CDR3 is TGTGCCAGCAGCTCATCCGGGACAGGGAACACCGGGGAGCTGTTTTTT. It encodes CASSSSGTGNTGELFF. The V gene is TRBV7-9, the J gene TRBJ2-2; 8 positions agree with TRBD1. The CDR3 runs 16 residues. Germline CDR1 and CDR2: SEHNR and FQNEAQ (reference sequence). Trimming took 4 bases from V and 1 from J; bases not matched to a gene: 5.

The chain employs TRBV11-3 and TRBJ2-1; unclear D gene. Germline V lookup: CDR1 SGHNT, CDR2 YENEEA. The ends were cut back, 1 base at V and 2 bases at J, with 6 bases in the middle. CDR3 size: 14 residues. The CDR3 DNA sequence: TGTGCCAGCAGCTTAGCCCTAGCCTACAATGAGCAGTTCTTC. It specifies CASSLALAYNEQFF.

The CDR3 nucleotides read TGTGCCAGCAGCTTAGCAGGGCTAGCGGGACCCTCCTACAATGAGCAGTTCTTC. Its translation is CASSLAGLAGPSYNEQFF. The chain links TRBV7-9 to TRBJ2-1; TRBD2 agrees at 9 bases. The CDR3 extends over 18 amino acids. The junction had 6 bases not matched to a gene; V was cut back by 0 bases and J by 0 bases. Germline-derived CDR1 and CDR2 are SEHNR and FQNEAQ (reference sequence). Based on the CDR3 plus reference TRBV7-9 and TRBJ2-1, the full variable domain is DTGVSQNPRHKITKRGQNVTFRCDPISEHNRLYWYRQTLGQGPEFLTYFQNEAQLEKSRLLSDRFSAERPKGSFSTLEIQRTEQGDSAMYLCASSLAGLAGPSYNEQFFGPGTRLTVL.

This chain links TRBV7-9 with TRBJ2-5; D might be TRBD1 (7 bases). Trimming removed 3 bases at V and 3 bases at J, with 14 bases between. The CDR3 runs 15 residues. Germline CDR1 SEHNR, CDR2 FQNEAQ (reference sequence). The CDR3 spells CASSFVQGGEETQYF. The CDR3 region has the DNA TGTGCCAGCAGCTTTGTCCAGGGGGGAGAAGAGACCCAGTACTTC. The entire variable domain, with the rest obtained from reference TRBV7-9 and TRBJ2-5, is as follows: DTGVSQNPRHKITKRGQNVTFRCDPISEHNRLYWYRQTLGQGPEFLTYFQNEAQLEKSRLLSDRFSAERPKGSFSTLEIQRTEQGDSAMYLCASSFVQGGEETQYFGPGTRLLVL.

The J gene is TRBJ2-7, the V gene TRBV7-6, with a tentative D call TRBD2 (6 bases). V gave up 1 base and J gave up 5 bases, with 15 bases separating them. Germline assignment: CDR1 SGHVS and CDR2 FNYEAQ. CDR3 length: 15 amino acids. The CDR3 spells CASSLGGGLGDEQYF. CDR3 in DNA: TGTGCCAGCAGCTTAGGAGGAGGGTTAGGAGACGAGCAGTACTTC.

The chain is built from TRBV7-9 and TRBJ1-2; TRBD1 is a possible D gene (6 bases). V dropped 3 bases and J dropped 6 bases, with 20 bases sitting between them. CDR1 is SEHNR, CDR2 FQNEAQ, per germline (reference sequence). The CDR3 spans 16 residues. CDR3 coding DNA: TGTGCCAGCAGCTTGACTAACCCTTACCGACAGGATGGCTACACCTTC. Its protein product is CASSLTNPYRQDGYTF.

V and J are TRBV5-1 and TRBJ1-5; 8 bases agree with TRBD1. Germline CDR1 reads SGHRS; CDR2 reads YFSETQ. This CDR3 region has 15 residues. V lost 0 bases to trimming and J lost 7 bases; unmatched junction nucleotides: 6. The CDR3 DNA is TGCGCCAGCAGCTTGGAGACAGGGGACGGCCAGCCCCAGCATTTT. This sequence encodes CASSLETGDGQPQHF.

Notes on this clone: Other nucleotide sequences in the sample specify the same CDR3. The chain carries TRBV2 and TRBJ2-7; 7 positions match TRBD1. This CDR3 is 12 amino acids long. Losses at the gene ends were 4 bases for V and 3 bases for J; bases not matched to a gene: 0. CDR1 is SNHLY, CDR2 FYNNEI, per germline. CDR3 DNA sequence: TGTGCCAGCAGTGGGGACAGCTACGAGCAGTACTTC. Encoded protein: CASSGDSYEQYF. The full variable domain, its missing parts supplied by reference TRBV2 and TRBJ2-7, is EPEVTQTPSHQVTQMGQEVILRCVPISNHLYFYWYRQILGQKVEFLVSFYNNEISEKSEIFDDQFSVERPDGSNFTLKIRSTKLEDSAMYFCASSGDSYEQYFGPGTRLTVT.

This sequence joins TRBV6-6 and TRBJ1-6; D perhaps matches TRBD1 (5 bases). The CDR3 consists of 16 residues. Germline CDR1 reads MNHNY; CDR2 reads SVGAGI (reference sequence). With 1 base removed from V and 7 bases from J, the gap between germline ends came to 14 bases. Written as DNA, the CDR3 is TGTGCCAGCAGTTACTTGGGCGGGACGGCAAATTCACCCCTCCACTTT. It is translated as CASSYLGGTANSPLHF.

CDR3 amino acids: CASSIGIGGGYTF. The CDR3 coding sequence is TGTGCCAGTAGTATAGGCATCGGAGGGGGCTACACCTTC. This chain uses TRBV19 with TRBJ1-2; no definite D call. Trimming shortened V by 1 base and J by 8 bases, and 11 bases separated the two germline ends. The CDR3 spans 13 residues. Germline V gives CDR1 LNHDA, CDR2 SQIVND (reference sequence).

The chain is built from TRBV9 and TRBJ1-2; weak D call: TRBD1 (5 bases). CDR3 size: 13 residues. Trimming took off 0 bases at V and 2 bases at J, with 5 bases between the two ends. Germline CDR1 and CDR2: SGDLS and YYNGEE. The CDR3 here is CASSVGQNYGYTF. DNA of the CDR3: TGTGCCAGCAGCGTAGGACAGAACTATGGCTACACCTTC.

This chain uses TRBV5-1 with TRBJ2-7; TRBD1 aligns across 9 bases. Germline CDR1 SGHRS, CDR2 YFSETQ. The CDR3 totals 17 residues. V trimming: 4 bases; J trimming: 0 bases; junction bases outside the gene matches: 11. The DNA of the CDR3 is TGCGCCAGCAGCCAGTTCCCCGGGACAGGGCGCTCCTACGAGCAGTACTTC. Its translation is CASSQFPGTGRSYEQYF.

The genes are TRBV13 and TRBJ2-3, with 9 bases lining up with TRBD1. This CDR3 region has 15 residues. CDR1 and CDR2 from the germline V gene are PRHDT and FYEKMQ (reference sequence). Trimming took 5 bases from V and 1 from J; bases not matched to a gene: 4. The CDR3 sequence is CASSPGTGRTDTQYF. The CDR3, as DNA: TGTGCCAGCAGCCCGGGGACAGGGCGCACAGATACGCAGTATTTT.

CDR3 coding DNA: TGTGCCAGCAGCCAAGCAGGGGGCAATCAGCCCCAGCATTTT. This gives the protein CASSQAGGNQPQHF. V and J are TRBV14 and TRBJ1-5; D perhaps matches TRBD1 (6 bases). Germline CDR1 reads SGHDN; CDR2 reads FVKESK. Trimming took off 1 base at V and 2 bases at J, with 6 bases between the two ends. The CDR3 covers 14 residues.

The chain's CDR3 is CASSGSGQGIGGYTF. CDR3 coding DNA: TGTGCCAGTAGTGGCTCGGGACAGGGAATCGGTGGCTACACCTTC. The rearrangement links TRBV19 to TRBJ1-2, with 9 bases fitting TRBD1. This CDR3 comprises 15 residues. The germline V gene has CDR1 LNHDA and CDR2 SQIVND (reference sequence). V shed 5 bases and J 7 bases; nucleotides not matched to a gene: 11.

This sequence joins TRBV2 and TRBJ2-5; 7 bases fit TRBD2. The CDR3 is made up of 15 amino acids. In germline, CDR1 is SNHLY, CDR2 FYNNEI. Trimming at V came to 3 bases and at J to 8 bases, leaving 12 bases not matched to a gene. DNA of the CDR3: TGTGCCAGCAGTGACCGGGCGGGGGTCACCCCAACCCAGTACTTC. Protein product: CASSDRAGVTPTQYF.

The chain uses TRBV10-3 and TRBJ1-5, with D maybe TRBD1 (5 bases). Looked up from germline, CDR1 is ENHRY and CDR2 is SYGVKD. CDR3 length: 16 amino acids. Deletions cut 0 bases from V and 1 base from J, with 10 bases between. The CDR3 nucleotides read TGTGCCATCAGTGAGTCAGCAGGGTCGAGCAATCAGCCCCAGCATTTT. Protein: CAISESAGSSNQPQHF.

The V and J genes are TRBV6-1 and TRBJ1-2; no clear D gene. V lost 10 bases and J 0 bases, leaving 9 bases between the germline ends. CDR3 length: 12 residues. CDR1 is MNHNS and CDR2 is SASEGT in the germline V gene. This chain's CDR3 is CANGMANYGYTF. Written as DNA, the CDR3 is TGTGCCAACGGGATGGCTAACTATGGCTACACCTTC.

The rearrangement joins TRBV7-8 to TRBJ2-7; D may be TRBD1 (6 bases). V lost 4 bases to trimming and J lost 2 bases, with 15 bases between them. The CDR3 runs 15 residues. Germline CDR1 reads SGHVS; CDR2 reads FQNEAQ. CDR3 sequence reads: CASSSARTVTYEQYF. DNA of the CDR3: TGTGCCAGCAGCTCCGCGAGGACAGTTACCTACGAGCAGTACTTC.

The V gene is TRBV4-2, the J gene TRBJ2-7; TRBD2 agrees at 11 bases. The CDR3 runs 17 residues. After removal of 0 bases from V and 1 base from J, the junction contained 5 bases not matched to a gene. Germline values: CDR1 LGHNA, CDR2 YNFKEQ. The CDR3 DNA reads TGTGCCAGCAGCCAAGAGGGGGGGACTAGCGGATCCTACGAGCAGTACTTC. Translating gives CASSQEGGTSGSYEQYF.

This rearrangement joins TRBV13 to TRBJ2-7; D unresolved. Germline values: CDR1 PRHDT, CDR2 FYEKMQ (reference sequence). The CDR3 length is 11 residues. The V end was cut by 4 bases, the J end by 2 bases, with 3 bases between. CDR3 residues: CASSSTYEQYF. Here the CDR3 DNA reads TGTGCCAGCAGCTCCACCTACGAGCAGTACTTC.

The J gene is TRBJ2-5, the V gene TRBV5-1, with TRBD2 matching 12 bases. The CDR3 is 17 residues long. V shed 2 bases and J 0 bases; nucleotides not matched to a gene: 5. The germline gives CDR1 SGHRS, CDR2 YFSETQ. The CDR3 spells CASSLGASGGDQETQYF. CDR3 in DNA: TGCGCCAGCAGCTTAGGAGCTAGCGGGGGGGACCAAGAGACCCAGTACTTC.